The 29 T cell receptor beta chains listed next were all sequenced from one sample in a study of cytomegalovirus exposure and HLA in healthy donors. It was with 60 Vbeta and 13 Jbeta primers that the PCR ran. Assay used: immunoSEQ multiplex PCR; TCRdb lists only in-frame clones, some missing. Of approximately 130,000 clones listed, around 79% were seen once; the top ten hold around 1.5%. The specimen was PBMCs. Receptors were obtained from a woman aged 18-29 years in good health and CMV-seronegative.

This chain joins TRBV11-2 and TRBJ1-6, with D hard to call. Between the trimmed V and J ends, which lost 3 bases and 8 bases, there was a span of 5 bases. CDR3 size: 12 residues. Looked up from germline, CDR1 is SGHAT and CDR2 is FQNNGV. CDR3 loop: CASSLGHSPLHF. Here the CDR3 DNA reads TGTGCCAGCAGCTTGGGCCATTCACCCCTCCACTTT. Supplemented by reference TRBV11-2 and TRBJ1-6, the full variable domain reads EAGVAQSPRYKIIEKRQSVAFWCNPISGHATLYWYQQILGQGPKLLIQFQNNGVVDDSQLPKDRFSAERLKGVDSTLKIQPAKLEDSAVYLCASSLGHSPLHFGNGTRLTVT.

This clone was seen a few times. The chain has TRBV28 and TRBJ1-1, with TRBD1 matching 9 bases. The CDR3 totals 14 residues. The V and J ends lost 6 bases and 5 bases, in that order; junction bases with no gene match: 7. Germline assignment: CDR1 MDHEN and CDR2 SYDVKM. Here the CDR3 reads CASRSGTGQTEAFF. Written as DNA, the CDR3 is TGTGCCAGCAGATCGGGGACAGGGCAAACTGAAGCTTTCTTT.

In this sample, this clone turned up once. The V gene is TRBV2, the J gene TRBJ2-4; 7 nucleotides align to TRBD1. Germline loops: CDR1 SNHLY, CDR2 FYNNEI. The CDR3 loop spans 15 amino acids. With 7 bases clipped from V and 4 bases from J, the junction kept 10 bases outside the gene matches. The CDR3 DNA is TGTGCCAGCACTTTGGACAGGATGGGGAAAAACATTCAGTACTTC. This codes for CASTLDRMGKNIQYF.

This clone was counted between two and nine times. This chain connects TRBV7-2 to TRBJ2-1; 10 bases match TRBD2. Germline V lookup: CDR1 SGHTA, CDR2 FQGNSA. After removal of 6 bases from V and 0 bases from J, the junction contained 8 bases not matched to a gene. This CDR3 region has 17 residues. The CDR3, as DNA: TGTGCCAGCAGGGCAGGAGGACTAGCGGCCTCCTACAATGAGCAGTTCTTC. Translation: CASRAGGLAASYNEQFF.

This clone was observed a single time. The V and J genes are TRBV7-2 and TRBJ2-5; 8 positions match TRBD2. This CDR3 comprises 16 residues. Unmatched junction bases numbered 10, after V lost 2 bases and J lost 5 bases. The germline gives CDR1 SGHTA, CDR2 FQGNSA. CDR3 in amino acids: CASSLPRLALRETQYF. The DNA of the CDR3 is TGTGCCAGCAGCTTACCCCGACTAGCGCTACGGGAGACCCAGTACTTC.

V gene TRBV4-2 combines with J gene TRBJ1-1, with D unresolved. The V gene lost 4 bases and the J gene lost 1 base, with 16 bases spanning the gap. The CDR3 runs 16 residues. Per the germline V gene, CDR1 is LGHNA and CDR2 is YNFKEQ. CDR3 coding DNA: TGTGCCAGCAGCCGCAGCAAGGGAGAACGGAACACTGAAGCTTTCTTT. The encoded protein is CASSRSKGERNTEAFF.

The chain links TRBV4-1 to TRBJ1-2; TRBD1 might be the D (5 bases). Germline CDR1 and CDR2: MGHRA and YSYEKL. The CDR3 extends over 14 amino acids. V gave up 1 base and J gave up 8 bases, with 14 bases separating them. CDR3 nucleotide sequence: TGCGCCAGCAGCCAAGGGATGGGGGGGGTGGGCTACACCTTC. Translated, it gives CASSQGMGGVGYTF.

CDR3 in amino acids: CASSLGGQGSWETQYF. CDR3 nucleotide sequence: TGTGCCAGCAGTTTAGGTGGTCAGGGATCGTGGGAGACCCAGTACTTC. The chain employs TRBV27 and TRBJ2-5; a weak D match, TRBD1 (5 bases). CDR3 size: 16 residues. From germline, CDR1 is MNHEY and CDR2 SMNVEV (reference sequence). V was trimmed by 2 bases and J by 5 bases, leaving 18 bases between them.

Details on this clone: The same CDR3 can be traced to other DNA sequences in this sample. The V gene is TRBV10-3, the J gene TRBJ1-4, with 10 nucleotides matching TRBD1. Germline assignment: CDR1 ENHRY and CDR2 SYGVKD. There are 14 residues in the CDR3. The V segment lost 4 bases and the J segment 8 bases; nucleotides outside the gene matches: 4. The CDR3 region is CAISGGQGFEKLFF. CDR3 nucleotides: TGTGCCATCAGTGGGGGACAGGGGTTCGAAAAACTGTTTTTT.

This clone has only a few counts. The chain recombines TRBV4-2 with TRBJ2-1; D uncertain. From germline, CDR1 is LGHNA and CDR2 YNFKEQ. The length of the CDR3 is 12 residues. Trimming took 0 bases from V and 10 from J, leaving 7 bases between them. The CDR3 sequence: CASSQDYAEQFF. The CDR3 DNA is TGTGCCAGCAGCCAAGACTACGCGGAGCAGTTCTTC.

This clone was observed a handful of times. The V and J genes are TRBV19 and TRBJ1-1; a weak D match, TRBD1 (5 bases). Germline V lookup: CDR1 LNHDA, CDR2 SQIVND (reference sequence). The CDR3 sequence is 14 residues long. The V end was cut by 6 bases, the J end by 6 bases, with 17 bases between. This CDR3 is CASSPAGWGAEAFF. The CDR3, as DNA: TGTGCCAGTAGCCCAGCCGGGTGGGGGGCTGAAGCTTTCTTT.

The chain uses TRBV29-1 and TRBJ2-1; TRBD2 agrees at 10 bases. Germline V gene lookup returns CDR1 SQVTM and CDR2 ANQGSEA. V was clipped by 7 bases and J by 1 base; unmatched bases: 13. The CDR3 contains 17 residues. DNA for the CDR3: TGCAGCGCCAGAACCTTGAGCGGGAGGGCATCCTACAATGAGCAGTTCTTC. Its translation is CSARTLSGRASYNEQFF.

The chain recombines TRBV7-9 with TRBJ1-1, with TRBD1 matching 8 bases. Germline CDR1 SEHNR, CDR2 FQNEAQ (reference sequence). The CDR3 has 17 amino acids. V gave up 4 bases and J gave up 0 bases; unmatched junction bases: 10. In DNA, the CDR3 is TGTGCCAGCAGCTACAGACAGGGGCCCTCGTTGAACACTGAAGCTTTCTTT. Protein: CASSYRQGPSLNTEAFF.

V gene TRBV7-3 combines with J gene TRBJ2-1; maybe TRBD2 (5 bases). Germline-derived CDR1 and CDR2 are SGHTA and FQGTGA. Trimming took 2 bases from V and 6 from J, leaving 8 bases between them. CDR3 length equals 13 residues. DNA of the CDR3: TGTGCCAGCAGCTTACCGGGGATCAATGAGCAGTTCTTC. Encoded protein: CASSLPGINEQFF. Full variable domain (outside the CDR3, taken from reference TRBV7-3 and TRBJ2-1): GAGVSQTPSNKVTEKGKYVELRCDPISGHTALYWYRQSLGQGPEFLIYFQGTGAADDSGLPNDRFFAVRPEGSVSTLKIQRTERGDSAVYLCASSLPGINEQFFGPGTRLTVL.

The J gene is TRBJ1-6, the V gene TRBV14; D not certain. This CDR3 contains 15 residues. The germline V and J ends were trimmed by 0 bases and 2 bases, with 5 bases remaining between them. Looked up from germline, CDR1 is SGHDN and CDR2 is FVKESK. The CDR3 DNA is TGTGCCAGCAGCCAAGATAGTACCTATAATTCACCCCTCCACTTT. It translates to CASSQDSTYNSPLHF.

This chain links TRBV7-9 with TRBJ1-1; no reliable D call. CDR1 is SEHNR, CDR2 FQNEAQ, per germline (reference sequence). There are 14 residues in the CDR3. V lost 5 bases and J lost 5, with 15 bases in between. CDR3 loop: CASSLEGASTEAFF. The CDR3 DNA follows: TGTGCCAGCAGCCTAGAGGGAGCATCGACTGAAGCTTTCTTT.

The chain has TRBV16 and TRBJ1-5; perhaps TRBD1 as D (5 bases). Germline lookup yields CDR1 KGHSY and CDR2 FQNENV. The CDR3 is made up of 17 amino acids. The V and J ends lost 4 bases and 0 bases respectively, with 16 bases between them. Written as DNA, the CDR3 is TGTGCCAGCAGCCTCGAGAGGGACTTCTATAGCAATCAGCCCCAGCATTTT. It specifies CASSLERDFYSNQPQHF.

The CDR3 reads CASSQDRDFNEQFF. CDR3 DNA sequence: TGTGCCAGCAGTCAAGACCGGGACTTCAATGAGCAGTTCTTC. The chain joins TRBV27 to TRBJ2-1, with D possibly TRBD2 on 6 matching bases. V was cut by 5 bases and J by 6 bases, with 14 bases left in between. Germline values: CDR1 MNHEY, CDR2 SMNVEV (reference sequence). This CDR3 is built from 14 residues.

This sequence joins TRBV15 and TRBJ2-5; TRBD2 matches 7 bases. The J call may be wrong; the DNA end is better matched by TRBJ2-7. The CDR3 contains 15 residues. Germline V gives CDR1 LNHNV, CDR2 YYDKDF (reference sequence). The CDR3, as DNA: TGTGCCACCAGTAGGGACCCGGGAGGCTCCTACGAGCAGTACTTC. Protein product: CATSRDPGGSYEQYF.

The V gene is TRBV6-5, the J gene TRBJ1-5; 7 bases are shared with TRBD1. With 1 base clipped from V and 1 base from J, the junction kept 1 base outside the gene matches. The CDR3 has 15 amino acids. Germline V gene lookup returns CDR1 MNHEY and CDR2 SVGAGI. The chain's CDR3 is CASSYWDSSNQPQHF. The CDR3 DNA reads TGTGCCAGCAGTTACTGGGACAGCAGCAATCAGCCCCAGCATTTT.

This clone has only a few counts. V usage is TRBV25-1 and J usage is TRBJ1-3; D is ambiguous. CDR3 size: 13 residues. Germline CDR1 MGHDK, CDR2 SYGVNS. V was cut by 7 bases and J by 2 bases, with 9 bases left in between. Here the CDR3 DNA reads TGTGCCAGCAAGGGAGGGCCTGGAAACACCATATATTTT. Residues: CASKGGPGNTIYF.

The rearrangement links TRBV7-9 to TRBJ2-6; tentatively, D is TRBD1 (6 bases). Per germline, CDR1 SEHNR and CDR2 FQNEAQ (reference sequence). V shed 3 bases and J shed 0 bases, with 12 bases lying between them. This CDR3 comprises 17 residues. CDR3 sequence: CASSFKQGGSGANVLTF. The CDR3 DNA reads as TGTGCCAGCAGCTTTAAACAGGGTGGCTCTGGGGCCAACGTCCTGACTTTC.

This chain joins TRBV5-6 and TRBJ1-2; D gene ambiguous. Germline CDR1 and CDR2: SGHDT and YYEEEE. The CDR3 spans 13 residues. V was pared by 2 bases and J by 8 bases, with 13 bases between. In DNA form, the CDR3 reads TGTGCCAGCAGCTTTACGGACGGGGAAGGCTACACCTTC. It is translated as CASSFTDGEGYTF.

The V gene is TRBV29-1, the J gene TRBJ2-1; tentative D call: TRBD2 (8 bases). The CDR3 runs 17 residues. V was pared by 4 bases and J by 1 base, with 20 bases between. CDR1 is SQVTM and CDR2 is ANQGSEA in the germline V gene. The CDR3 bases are TGCAGCGTTGGGAACAGGGGACGGGGGGGGTCCTACAATGAGCAGTTCTTC. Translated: CSVGNRGRGGSYNEQFF.

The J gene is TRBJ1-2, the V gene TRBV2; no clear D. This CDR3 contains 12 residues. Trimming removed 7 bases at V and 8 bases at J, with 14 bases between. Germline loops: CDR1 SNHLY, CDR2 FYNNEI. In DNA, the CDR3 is TGTGCCAGCAAATTCCCGCGTGAGGGCTACACCTTC. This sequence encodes CASKFPREGYTF.

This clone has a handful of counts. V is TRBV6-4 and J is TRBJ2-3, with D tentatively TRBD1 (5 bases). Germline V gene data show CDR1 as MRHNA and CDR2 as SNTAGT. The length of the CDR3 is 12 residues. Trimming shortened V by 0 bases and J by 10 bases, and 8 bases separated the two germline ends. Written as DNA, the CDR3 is TGTGCCAGCAGTGACTCAGGGGTTCCGCAGTATTTT. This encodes CASSDSGVPQYF.

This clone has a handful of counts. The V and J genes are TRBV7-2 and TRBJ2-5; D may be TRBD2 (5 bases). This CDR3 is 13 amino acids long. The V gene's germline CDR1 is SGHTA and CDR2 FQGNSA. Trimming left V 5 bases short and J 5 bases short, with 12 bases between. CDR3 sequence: CASSAGMGETQYF. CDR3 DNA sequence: TGTGCCAGCAGCGCCGGGATGGGGGAGACCCAGTACTTC.

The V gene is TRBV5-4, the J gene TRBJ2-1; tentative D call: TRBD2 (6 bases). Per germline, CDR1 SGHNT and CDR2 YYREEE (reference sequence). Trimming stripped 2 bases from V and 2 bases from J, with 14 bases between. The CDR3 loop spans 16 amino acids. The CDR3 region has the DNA TGTGCCAGCAGCTTATTAGCGGAGGGGCCCTACAATGAGCAGTTCTTC. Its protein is CASSLLAEGPYNEQFF.

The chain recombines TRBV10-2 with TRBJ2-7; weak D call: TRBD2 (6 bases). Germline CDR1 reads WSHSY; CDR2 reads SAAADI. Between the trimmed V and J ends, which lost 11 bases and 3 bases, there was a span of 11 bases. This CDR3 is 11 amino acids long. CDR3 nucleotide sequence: TGCGCCGCCAACGGGGGCTACGAGCAGTACTTC. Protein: CAANGGYEQYF.